Listed below are T cell receptor beta chains from one sample, sequenced in a study of cytomegalovirus exposure and HLA in healthy donors. Generated by immunoSEQ multiplex PCR, the TCRdb table keeps only in-frame clones and is missing some. This sample carries 210,000 or so clones, 80% to 90% of them seen once, and the ten largest clones take 1% to 1.5%. Sequencing was carried out using PBMCs. The source of these receptors is a man younger than 45 in good health and CMV-seronegative. Both conserved end residues are part of each CDR3. A D gene is named only where the DNA matches it firmly. Size tells how often a clone was seen (once, few, many) or the class of an expanded clone, and some rows leave it out.

CASSLEYLGADTGELFF,TGTGCCAGCAGTTTAGAGTACTTAGGGGCCGACACCGGGGAGCTGTTTTTT,once,TRBV27,17,NA,TRBJ2-2
CASSKAVDTDTQYF,TGCGCCAGCAGCAAGGCGGTCGACACAGATACGCAGTATTTT,medium-sized,TRBV4-3,14,NA,TRBJ2-3
CASSTPGGFYGYTF,TGTGCCAGTAGTACCCCAGGAGGGTTCTATGGCTACACCTTC,NA,TRBV19,14,NA,TRBJ1-2
CASSKPLGPKGGDSPLHF,TGTGCCAGCAGCAAACCATTGGGGCCCAAGGGAGGTGATTCACCCCTCCACTTT,NA,TRBV21-1,18,NA,TRBJ1-6
CASQREGFDREQFF,TGTGCCAGTCAACGGGAGGGTTTTGATCGTGAGCAGTTCTTC,few,TRBV6-1,14,TRBD2,TRBJ2-1
CASSLDLAGLPNTGELFF,TGTGCCAGCAGCTTGGACCTAGCGGGTTTACCGAACACCGGGGAGCTGTTTTTT,NA,TRBV11-3,18,TRBD2,TRBJ2-2
CASSLSGNRYEQYF,TGTGCCAGCAGTTTATCTGGCAACCGCTACGAGCAGTACTTC,NA,TRBV27,14,NA,TRBJ2-7
CASSFSRGSGEQYF,TGTGCCAGCAGCTTTTCGAGGGGGTCGGGAGAGCAGTACTTC,NA,TRBV11-2,14,NA,TRBJ2-7
CASTKTGGSQPQHF,TGTGCCAGCACCAAAACAGGGGGGAGTCAGCCCCAGCATTTT,NA,TRBV6-6,14,TRBD1,TRBJ1-5
CASRTGRGANYGYTF,TGTGCCAGCAGGACGGGGAGGGGAGCTAACTATGGCTACACCTTC,NA,TRBV9,15,NA,TRBJ1-2
CASYLSQLYNSPLHF,TGTGCCAGCTACCTTTCACAGCTTTATAATTCACCCCTCCACTTT,NA,TRBV21-1,15,NA,TRBJ1-6
CASIPAGGYNEQFF,TGTGCCAGCATCCCAGCGGGGGGGTACAATGAGCAGTTCTTC,NA,TRBV6-5,14,TRBD2,TRBJ2-1
CASSKEGDTDSRDNEQFF,TGTGCCAGCAGCAAAGAGGGGGACACAGACTCTCGGGACAATGAGCAGTTCTTC,NA,TRBV21-1,18,NA,TRBJ2-1
CASSFGAAYEQYF,TGTGCCAGCAGTTTTGGGGCAGCCTACGAGCAGTACTTC,once,TRBV27,13,NA,TRBJ2-7
CASSLGLAGSYEQYF,TGTGCCAGCAGCTTAGGGCTAGCGGGCTCCTACGAGCAGTACTTC,NA,TRBV7-2,15,TRBD2,TRBJ2-7
CASTRTGGGGELFF,TGTGCCAGCACTAGGACAGGGGGCGGCGGGGAGCTGTTTTTT,NA,TRBV6-1,14,TRBD1,TRBJ2-2
CASSLFSYEQYF,TGTGCCAGCAGTTTATTCAGCTACGAGCAGTACTTC,NA,TRBV28,12,NA,TRBJ2-7
CASTLLNNEQFF,TGTGCCAGCACCCTACTTAACAATGAGCAGTTCTTC,NA,TRBV28,12,NA,TRBJ2-1
CASSELGRTEAFF,TGTGCCAGCAGTGAACTGGGGCGGACTGAAGCTTTCTTT,NA,TRBV6-1,13,NA,TRBJ1-1
CASSIPTPRSNEQFF,TGTGCCAGTAGTATTCCGACTCCGAGGTCCAATGAGCAGTTCTTC,NA,TRBV19,15,NA,TRBJ2-1
CAWRGAWSSYNEQFF,TGTGCCTGGAGGGGGGCCTGGAGCTCCTACAATGAGCAGTTCTTC,NA,TRBV30,15,NA,TRBJ2-1
CASRGYSYNSPLHF,TGTGCCAGCAGGGGCTACTCCTATAATTCACCCCTCCACTTT,NA,TRBV28,14,NA,TRBJ1-6
CASSLGSVRNGYTF,TGTGCCAGCAGCTTGGGGAGTGTTCGAAATGGCTACACCTTC,NA,TRBV5-5,14,NA,TRBJ1-2
CASSQVRNEQFF,TGCGCCAGCAGCCAAGTACGGAATGAGCAGTTCTTC,NA,TRBV4-1,12,NA,TRBJ2-1
CASSLGDNEQFF,TGCGCCAGCAGCCTAGGAGACAATGAGCAGTTCTTC,NA,TRBV5-1,12,NA,TRBJ2-1
CASSKGRRSSGANVLTF,TGTGCCAGCAGCAAGGGCAGGCGAAGCTCTGGGGCCAACGTCCTGACTTTC,NA,TRBV21-1,17,NA,TRBJ2-6
CASSFGQLQAFF,TGTGCCAGCTCATTCGGACAGCTTCAAGCTTTCTTT,NA,TRBV18,12,NA,TRBJ1-1
CASSPVQGSTDTQYF,TGTGCCAGCAGCCCCGTACAGGGGTCCACAGATACGCAGTATTTT,NA,TRBV7-9,15,TRBD1,TRBJ2-3
CASSQDPAGGLLFF,TGTGCCAGCAGCCAAGATCCAGCGGGGGGGCTTCTGTTCTTC,NA,TRBV4-2,14,TRBD2,TRBJ2-1
CASSIQGAPGELFF,TGTGCCAGCAGCATACAGGGGGCGCCCGGGGAGCTGTTTTTT,NA,TRBV27,14,TRBD1,TRBJ2-2
CASRPPGTGGGELFF,TGTGCCAGCAGGCCCCCCGGGACAGGGGGCGGGGAGCTGTTTTTT,NA,TRBV28,15,TRBD1,TRBJ2-2
CASSLRAGRETQYF,TGTGCCAGCAGCTTAAGGGCAGGGCGAGAGACCCAGTACTTC,once,TRBV7-2,14,NA,TRBJ2-5
CASSLRTGGAFF,TGTGCCAGCAGTCTCCGGACAGGGGGCGCTTTCTTT,once,TRBV28,12,TRBD1,TRBJ1-1
CASSTNTANRGRRLLEQYF,TGTGCCAGCAGTACTAACACAGCAAATAGGGGGCGGAGGTTATTGGAGCAGTACTTC,NA,TRBV28,19,TRBD1,TRBJ2-7
CASSLSADGGAMTDNEQFF,TGTGCCAGCAGCCTTTCCGCCGACGGGGGGGCCATGACGGACAATGAGCAGTTCTTC,NA,TRBV4-2,19,TRBD2,TRBJ2-1
CATSRAGSTDTQYF,TGTGCCACCAGCAGAGCGGGTAGCACAGATACGCAGTATTTT,NA,TRBV15,14,NA,TRBJ2-3
CASSFDQRGRTDTQYF,TGTGCCAGCAGTTTTGACCAGCGGGGGCGCACAGATACGCAGTATTTT,NA,TRBV27,16,TRBD2,TRBJ2-3
CASSPTRAGNTIYF,TGTGCCAGCAGCCCAACTCGGGCTGGAAACACCATATATTTT,NA,TRBV7-9,14,NA,TRBJ1-3
CASSLDRRRNTEAFF,TGTGCCAGCAGCTTAGATCGGAGGCGGAACACTGAAGCTTTCTTT,NA,TRBV7-6,15,NA,TRBJ1-1
CASSPRVPLNTEAFF,TGTGCCAGTAGTCCCCGGGTCCCTTTGAACACTGAAGCTTTCTTT,NA,TRBV19,15,NA,TRBJ1-1
CASSDGTGVYEQFF,TGTGCCAGCAGCGACGGGACAGGGGTGTATGAGCAGTTCTTC,once,TRBV11-2,14,TRBD1,TRBJ2-1
CASSLRGGADGYTF,TGTGCCAGCAGCCTGCGTGGGGGCGCGGATGGCTACACCTTC,NA,TRBV5-6,14,NA,TRBJ1-2